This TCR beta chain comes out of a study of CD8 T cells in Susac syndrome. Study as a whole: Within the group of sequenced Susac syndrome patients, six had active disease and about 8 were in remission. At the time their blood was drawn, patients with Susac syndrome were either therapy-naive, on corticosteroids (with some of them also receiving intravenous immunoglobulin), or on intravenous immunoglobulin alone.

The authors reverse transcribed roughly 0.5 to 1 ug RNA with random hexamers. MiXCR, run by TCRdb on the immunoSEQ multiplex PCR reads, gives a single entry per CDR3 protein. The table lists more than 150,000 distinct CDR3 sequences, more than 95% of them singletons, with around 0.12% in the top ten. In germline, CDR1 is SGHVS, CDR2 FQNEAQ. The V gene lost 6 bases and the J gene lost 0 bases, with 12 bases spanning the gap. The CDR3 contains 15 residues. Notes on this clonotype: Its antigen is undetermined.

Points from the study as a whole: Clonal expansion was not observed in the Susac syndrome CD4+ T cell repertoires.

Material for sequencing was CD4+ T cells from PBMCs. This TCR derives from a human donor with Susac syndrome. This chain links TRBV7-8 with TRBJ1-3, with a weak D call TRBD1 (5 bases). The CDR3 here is CASRGPGTSGNTIYF. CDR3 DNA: TGTGCCAGCAGGGGACCAGGGACCTCTGGAAACACCATATATTTT.